The rows below give T cell receptor beta chains drawn from one sample of a study of technical replicates of blood from a handful of donors. Clones were sequenced by immunoSEQ multiplex PCR, and TCRdb holds only the in-frame ones, with some missing. The sample lists about 72,000 clones; less than 97% were seen once. The source material was T cells isolated from PBMCs. The receptors were gathered from a human donor in good health. Each CDR3 is given with its conserved first and last residue. The D gene is left open where the match is weak. Clone size, where shown, is once, few, many, or a class for clones that have expanded.

j_call,clone_size,v_call,d_call,cdr3_nt,cdr3_aa
TRBJ2-7,NA,TRBV4-1,NA,TGCGCCAGCAGCCAAGAACCAGGGGAAGCCTACGAGCAGTACTTC,CASSQEPGEAYEQYF
TRBJ2-5,once,TRBV4-1,NA,TGCGCCAGCAGCCAAGTGGAGGGGGCAAGTGTCAGGGAGACCCAGTACTTC,CASSQVEGASVRETQYF
TRBJ1-5,NA,TRBV28,NA,TGTGCCAGCAGTTTTTCCCGGTCCCATAGCAATCAGCCCCAGCATTTT,CASSFSRSHSNQPQHF
TRBJ2-7,NA,TRBV5-4,TRBD2,TGTGCCAGCAGCTGGGGGACTAGCGGGAGAGACGAGCAGTACTTC,CASSWGTSGRDEQYF
TRBJ2-7,NA,TRBV6-5,NA,TGTGCCAGCAGTTACTCTGCGGGGTTCACCTACGAGCAGTACTTC,CASSYSAGFTYEQYF
TRBJ1-2,NA,TRBV9,NA,TGTGCCAGCAGCGGAAGGACAGTGGGCTACACCTTC,CASSGRTVGYTF
TRBJ1-2,NA,TRBV19,NA,TGTGCCAGTAGTAACACAGGGTGGGACTATGGCTACACCTTC,CASSNTGWDYGYTF
TRBJ1-1,once,TRBV4-1,NA,TGCGCCAGCAGCCAAGGACTGGGGCAGGGGCCTGAAGCTTTCTTT,CASSQGLGQGPEAFF
TRBJ1-1,NA,TRBV5-6,TRBD1,TGTGCCAGCAGCCGCGGGAGGGACAGGGGTCTTGAAGCTTTCTTT,CASSRGRDRGLEAFF
TRBJ2-7,NA,TRBV28,NA,TGTGCCAGCAGTCTACTAGCCCTCGACGAGCAGTACTTC,CASSLLALDEQYF
TRBJ1-1,NA,TRBV7-3,NA,TGTGCCAGCAGCTTAAGTAACACCCTAGAGAGGATGAACACTGAAGCTTTCTTT,CASSLSNTLERMNTEAFF
TRBJ2-1,NA,TRBV18,NA,TGTGCCAGCTCACCACGGACCGGGGGCTCCTACAATGAGCAGTTCTTC,CASSPRTGGSYNEQFF
TRBJ2-1,once,TRBV6-4,NA,TGTGCCAGCAGCGAGACAGGGACTTCCAATGAGCAGTTCTTC,CASSETGTSNEQFF
TRBJ1-2,NA,TRBV6-5,NA,TGTGCCAGCAGTTTAACTTACCGGGACATCGCATGCACCTTC,CASSLTYRDIACTF
TRBJ2-7,NA,TRBV5-6,TRBD1,TGTGCCAGCAGCTTGATGACAGGGTCACCCTCCTACGAGCAGTACTTC,CASSLMTGSPSYEQYF
TRBJ2-7,NA,TRBV11-2,TRBD2,TGTGCCAGCAGCTCCGCCCCGGGGGGGAACGAGCAGTACTTC,CASSSAPGGNEQYF
TRBJ2-1,NA,TRBV6-1,TRBD1,TGTGCCAGCAGTGCCGGGACAGGGACCTACAATGAGCAGTTCTTC,CASSAGTGTYNEQFF
TRBJ2-7,NA,TRBV29-1,TRBD2,TGCAGCGGGACACTAGCGGGGTCCTACGAGCAGTACTTC,CSGTLAGSYEQYF
TRBJ2-7,NA,TRBV19,TRBD2,TGTGCCAGTAGTATGACTAGCGACTACGAGCAGTACTTC,CASSMTSDYEQYF
TRBJ1-2,NA,TRBV29-1,NA,TGCTCCGTATTGGTAAGCCCCTATGGCTACACCTTC,CSVLVSPYGYTF
TRBJ2-1,once,TRBV27,NA,TGTGCCAGCAGTTTATCGGCTAGCGTCTACAATGAGCAGTTCTTC,CASSLSASVYNEQFF
TRBJ1-5,NA,TRBV4-1,TRBD1,TGCGCCAGCAGACGGACAGGGAGCAATCAGCCCCAGCATTTT,CASRRTGSNQPQHF
TRBJ1-1,NA,TRBV5-1,NA,TGCGCCAGCAGCTTGGCGGTGGGGGCCGGGAACACTGAAGCTTTCTTT,CASSLAVGAGNTEAFF
TRBJ1-2,few,TRBV9,NA,TGTGCCAGCAGCGTAGCGGCAGGAAACTATGGCTACACCTTC,CASSVAAGNYGYTF
TRBJ2-3,NA,TRBV30,NA,TGTGCCTGGAGTGGGAGTTTCACCACAGATACGCAGTATTTT,CAWSGSFTTDTQYF
TRBJ2-5,once,TRBV2,NA,TGTGCCAGCAGTGGCCGGGAGTGGGGCCTACAAGAGACCCAGTACTTC,CASSGREWGLQETQYF
TRBJ2-7,NA,TRBV4-1,TRBD1,TGCGCCAGCAGCCACCCGGGACAGGGCTTTGGCGAGCAGTACTTC,CASSHPGQGFGEQYF
TRBJ1-1,NA,TRBV7-9,NA,TGTGCCAGCAGCGAAAATCTCAGGAACACTGAAGCTTTCTTT,CASSENLRNTEAFF
TRBJ1-2,NA,TRBV19,NA,TGTGCCAGTAGTATAGATCACGGCTATGGCTACACCTTC,CASSIDHGYGYTF
TRBJ2-7,NA,TRBV28,NA,TGTGCCAGCAGTCCCCCCGCCTACGAGCAGTACTTC,CASSPPAYEQYF
TRBJ2-5,few,TRBV30,TRBD2,TGTGCCTGGAGTGAGGGACTAGGGATTTCAGAGACCCAGTACTTC,CAWSEGLGISETQYF
TRBJ2-6,NA,TRBV5-5,NA,TGTGCCAGCAGCTTGCAGGGGAGCTGGTCTGGGGCCAACGTCCTGACTTTC,CASSLQGSWSGANVLTF
TRBJ1-6,NA,TRBV25-1,NA,TGTGCCAGCAGTCGGACTTCTATCAATTCACCCCTCCACTTT,CASSRTSINSPLHF
TRBJ1-2,NA,TRBV5-1,TRBD1,TGCGCCAGCAGCTTTGAGGGACAGGGCGATGGCTACACCTTC,CASSFEGQGDGYTF
TRBJ1-3,NA,TRBV11-2,NA,TGTGCCAGCAGCCAAAAAGACAGTTCTGGAAACACCATATATTTT,CASSQKDSSGNTIYF
TRBJ2-5,NA,TRBV4-2,NA,TGTGCCAGCAGCCATCCCCGAGAACAAGAGACCCAGTACTTC,CASSHPREQETQYF
TRBJ2-5,NA,TRBV28,NA,TGTGCCAGCGGGAGTAGGCAAGAGACCCAGTACTTC,CASGSRQETQYF
TRBJ2-7,NA,TRBV28,TRBD1,TGTGCCAGCAGTTTGGGCAGGGGGCGCGCCTACGAGCAGTACTTC,CASSLGRGRAYEQYF
TRBJ2-7,NA,TRBV28,TRBD2,TGTGCCAGCAGACTTAGCGGGAGTAAGTACGAGCAGTACTTC,CASRLSGSKYEQYF
TRBJ1-1,NA,TRBV2,NA,TGTGCCAGCGGAAGAACACCCGGGACACAGCCTGAAGCTTTCTTT,CASGRTPGTQPEAFF
TRBJ2-4,NA,TRBV5-5,NA,TGTGCCAGCAGCTTGGTCGGGGAATTCACTCTAGCCAAAAACATTCAGTACTTC,CASSLVGEFTLAKNIQYF
TRBJ2-2,NA,TRBV11-3,TRBD2,TGTGCCAGCAGCCCAGACCGGCGGGAGTCGCACACCGGGGAGCTGTTTTTT,CASSPDRRESHTGELFF
TRBJ2-1,NA,TRBV6-1,NA,TGTGCCAGCAGTCCCCCGGGGATCTACAATGAGCAGTTCTTC,CASSPPGIYNEQFF
TRBJ2-5,once,TRBV5-8,NA,TGTGCCAGCAGCTTGCGGGAAGAGACCCAGTACTTC,CASSLREETQYF
TRBJ1-1,NA,TRBV2,NA,TGTGCCAGCAGGGCAGGGACTTCTGTCACTGAAGCTTTCTTT,CASRAGTSVTEAFF
TRBJ2-2,NA,TRBV28,TRBD1,TGTGCCAGCAGTTTGACAGGGGCCCCGAACACCGGGGAGCTGTTTTTT,CASSLTGAPNTGELFF
TRBJ2-7,NA,TRBV15,NA,TGTGCCACCAGCAGGCCACGGCCCGCCGCAGGTTCCCCCGCGCAGTACTTC,CATSRPRPAAGSPAQYF
TRBJ2-7,NA,TRBV27,TRBD1,TGTGCCAGCAGTGCCCGTCCCGGGACAGGGGACGAGCAGTACTTC,CASSARPGTGDEQYF
TRBJ1-1,NA,TRBV13,TRBD1,TGTGCCAGCAGCGCGAGAATCCGTCTGACAGGACAGGGGGAAACTGAAGCTTTCTTT,CASSARIRLTGQGETEAFF
TRBJ2-7,NA,TRBV5-1,TRBD1,TGCGCCAGCAGCCGGGACAGGGAAGACGAGCAGTACTTC,CASSRDREDEQYF
TRBJ2-5,NA,TRBV6-5,TRBD2,TGTGCCAGCAGTATCAGTCCGGGACTACAAGAGACCCAGTACTTC,CASSISPGLQETQYF
TRBJ1-2,NA,TRBV7-9,TRBD1,TGTGCCAGCAGCTTAGCTTTGGACAGGGGTCTTGGGGGCTACACCTTC,CASSLALDRGLGGYTF
TRBJ2-1,once,TRBV28,NA,TGTGCCAGCCAAAACTACAATGAGCAGTTCTTC,CASQNYNEQFF
TRBJ2-7,medium-sized,TRBV5-4,TRBD2,TGTGCCAGCAGCTTGGGAAGCGGGGGGGCCTACGAGCAGTACTTC,CASSLGSGGAYEQYF
TRBJ2-3,NA,TRBV2,NA,TGTGCCAGCAGTTTAGGGGAGGTTACCCCCGGGGATACGCAGTATTTT,CASSLGEVTPGDTQYF
TRBJ1-1,NA,TRBV5-1,NA,TGCGCCAGCAGCTTGAGTCGGGATCAATCTGAAGCTTTCTTT,CASSLSRDQSEAFF
TRBJ2-2,NA,TRBV6-5,NA,TGTGCCAGCAGAGCCCGAGGAAGCACCGGGGAGCTGTTTTTT,CASRARGSTGELFF